Listed here are 17 T cell receptor beta chains from one sample, sequenced in a study of blood T cell repertoires in COVID-19. Clones were sequenced by immunoSEQ multiplex PCR, and TCRdb holds only the in-frame ones, with some missing. The sample has hundreds of thousands of clones, roughly 90% seen once. The source material was PBMCs or T cells enriched from blood (not recorded which). The receptors derive from a woman aged 18-29 years with acute COVID-19.

The rearrangement uses TRBV28 and TRBJ2-1, with D perhaps TRBD2 (6 bases). Trimming pared 7 bases from V and 1 base from J, leaving 14 bases between. This CDR3 is 15 amino acids long. The germline CDR1 and CDR2 sequences are MDHEN and SYDVKM. In DNA form, the CDR3 reads TGTGCCAGCACGGTGGAGGGCCGATCCTACAATGAGCAGTTCTTC. Translating gives CASTVEGRSYNEQFF.

This chain joins TRBV5-1 and TRBJ2-3; a weak D match, TRBD1 (6 bases). This CDR3 spans 15 amino acids. Trimming removed 2 bases from V and 6 bases from J, with 16 bases in between. Germline-derived CDR1 and CDR2 are SGHRS and YFSETQ. The CDR3, as DNA: TGCGCCAGCAGCTTATTCCAGGGGATCATCGATACGCAGTATTTT. Its translation: CASSLFQGIIDTQYF.

This clone was detected only once. The chain employs TRBV5-1 and TRBJ2-6; 11 nucleotides agree with TRBD1. Trimming removed 4 bases from V and 2 bases from J; junction bases left unmatched: 8. The CDR3 is 18 residues long. Germline-derived CDR1 and CDR2 are SGHRS and YFSETQ. CDR3 protein: CASSPLGQGAAGANVLTF. The CDR3, as DNA: TGCGCCAGCAGCCCGCTCGGACAGGGGGCTGCTGGGGCCAACGTCCTGACTTTC.

The chain is built from TRBV27 and TRBJ2-3; 11 nucleotides line up with TRBD1. The CDR3 spans 14 residues. The germline V gene has CDR1 MNHEY and CDR2 SMNVEV (reference sequence). V trimming: 8 bases; J trimming: 3 bases; junction bases outside the gene matches: 4. The CDR3 loop is CASGDRGLTDTQYF. In nucleotides, the CDR3 is TGTGCCAGCGGGGACAGGGGGTTAACAGATACGCAGTATTTT.

This clone occurred a few times. J is TRBJ2-7 and V is TRBV2; D might be TRBD2 (5 bases). Looked up from germline, CDR1 is SNHLY and CDR2 is FYNNEI. Deletions cut 9 bases from V and 0 bases from J, with 15 bases between. The CDR3 sequence is 14 residues long. CDR3 bases: TGTGCCAGTTCAATTAGCGTCGTCTCCTACGAGCAGTACTTC. It codes for CASSISVVSYEQYF.

The V and J genes are TRBV19 and TRBJ1-5; D not resolved. Germline V gene lookup returns CDR1 LNHDA and CDR2 SQIVND (reference sequence). This CDR3 contains 14 residues. V was clipped by 8 bases and J by 0 bases, with 11 bases between them. The CDR3 is CASSFSGSNQPQHF. DNA of the CDR3: TGTGCCAGTTCCTTTTCCGGTAGCAATCAGCCCCAGCATTTT. Combining the CDR3 with reference TRBV19 and TRBJ1-5 gives the whole variable domain DGGITQSPKYLFRKEGQNVTLSCEQNLNHDAMYWYRQDPGQGLRLIYYSQIVNDFQKGDIAEGYSVSREKKESFPLTVTSAQKNPTAFYLCASSFSGSNQPQHFGDGTRLSIL.

The chain has TRBV7-2 and TRBJ1-1; 7 bases agree with TRBD1. The germline V gene encodes CDR1 SGHTA and CDR2 FQGNSA. The CDR3 runs to 15 residues. V dropped 0 bases and J dropped 6; count of bases not matched to a gene: 7. The CDR3 loop reads CASSLASGGIPEAFF. In nucleotides, the CDR3 is TGTGCCAGCAGCTTAGCGTCAGGGGGTATCCCTGAAGCTTTCTTT.

The rearrangement uses TRBV10-2 and TRBJ2-4, with TRBD2 matching over 9 bases. Germline-derived CDR1 and CDR2 are WSHSY and SAAADI. The CDR3 spans 18 residues. The V segment lost 0 bases and the J segment 1 base; nucleotides outside the gene matches: 7. The CDR3 protein is CASSESGLAGTAKNIQYF. CDR3 DNA sequence: TGCGCCAGCAGTGAGTCAGGGCTAGCGGGGACGGCCAAAAACATTCAGTACTTC.

This chain uses TRBV7-2 with TRBJ2-5; the match to TRBD1 covers 8 bases. Losses at the gene ends were 4 bases for V and 4 bases for J; bases not matched to a gene: 2. Germline-derived CDR1 and CDR2 are SGHTA and FQGNSA. The CDR3 is 13 amino acids. For the CDR3, the DNA is TGTGCCAGCAGCTATGGACAGGGAGAGACCCAGTACTTC. It specifies CASSYGQGETQYF.

V usage is TRBV28 and J usage is TRBJ1-2; D perhaps matches TRBD1 (6 bases). V was clipped by 5 bases and J by 4 bases, with 14 bases between them. This CDR3 is built from 14 residues. CDR1 is MDHEN, CDR2 SYDVKM, per germline. Here the CDR3 reads CASSQMDSLYGYTF. The CDR3, as DNA: TGTGCCAGCAGTCAGATGGACAGTCTCTATGGCTACACCTTC.

The CDR3 protein is CASSAGTGGGYTF. As DNA, the CDR3 is TGTGCCAGCAGTGCCGGGACAGGGGGTGGCTACACCTTC. The rearrangement uses TRBV2 and TRBJ1-2, with 11 bases matching TRBD1. CDR3 size: 13 residues. CDR1 is SNHLY and CDR2 is FYNNEI in the germline V gene. The V gene end was trimmed by 4 bases and the J gene end by 7 bases; junction bases not matched to a gene: 2. Filled out from reference TRBV2 and TRBJ1-2, the complete variable domain reads EPEVTQTPSHQVTQMGQEVILRCVPISNHLYFYWYRQILGQKVEFLVSFYNNEISEKSEIFDDQFSVERPDGSNFTLKIRSTKLEDSAMYFCASSAGTGGGYTFGSGTRLTVV.

This clone was detected once. This chain joins TRBV30 and TRBJ2-7, with 9 bases identical to TRBD1. After removal of 3 bases from V and 3 bases from J, the junction contained 6 bases not matched to a gene. The CDR3 is made up of 14 amino acids. The germline V gene encodes CDR1 GTSNPN and CDR2 SVGIG (reference sequence). The CDR3 here is CAWRAGQGRYEQYF. DNA of the CDR3: TGTGCCTGGAGAGCCGGACAGGGGCGCTACGAGCAGTACTTC. The full variable domain, rest sourced from reference TRBV30 and TRBJ2-7, is SQTIHQWPATLVQPVGSPLSLECTVEGTSNPNLYWYRQAAGRGLQLLFYSVGIGQISSEVPQNLSASRPQDRQFILSSKKLLLSDSGFYLCAWRAGQGRYEQYFGPGTRLTVT.

V usage is TRBV4-1 and J usage is TRBJ1-1; TRBD1 aligns across 7 bases. There are 15 residues in the CDR3. Germline lookup yields CDR1 MGHRA and CDR2 YSYEKL. J lost 1 base, V lost 8 bases, and 10 bases had no gene match. CDR3 sequence: CASQRLTGANTEAFF. DNA of the CDR3: TGCGCCAGCCAACGACTAACAGGGGCGAACACTGAAGCTTTCTTT.

The chain has TRBV11-2 and TRBJ2-5; D ambiguous. CDR3 length: 12 residues. Germline CDR1 reads SGHAT; CDR2 reads FQNNGV. V was pared by 5 bases and J by 2 bases, with 6 bases between. The CDR3 DNA sequence: TGTGCCAGCAGCCATACTCAAGAGACCCAGTACTTC. Its protein is CASSHTQETQYF.

The table lists this clone with a count of one. The CDR3 spells CASSSQRGRDRGTAFF. The CDR3 DNA is TGTGCCAGCAGCTCCCAAAGGGGGCGGGACAGGGGGACAGCTTTCTTT. The chain recombines TRBV7-8 with TRBJ1-1, with 11 positions matching TRBD1. Germline V gene lookup returns CDR1 SGHVS and CDR2 FQNEAQ. Trimming cost V 4 bases and J 10 bases; bases outside gene matches: 14. The CDR3 runs to 16 residues.

The chain uses TRBV11-2 and TRBJ2-6; D is ambiguous. Germline CDR1 and CDR2: SGHAT and FQNNGV. V lost 6 bases and J 0 bases, leaving 12 bases between the germline ends. The CDR3 loop spans 16 amino acids. The CDR3 is CASSLPVPSGANVLTF. The CDR3 DNA reads TGTGCCAGCAGTTTGCCGGTACCCTCTGGGGCCAACGTCCTGACTTTC.

V is TRBV11-2 and J is TRBJ2-7, with TRBD2 as a possible D gene (5 bases). There are 14 residues in the CDR3. Per germline, CDR1 SGHAT and CDR2 FQNNGV. V shed 3 bases and J shed 0 bases, with 9 bases lying between them. In DNA form, the CDR3 reads TGTGCCAGCAGCTTTTGGCGGGCCTCCTACGAGCAGTACTTC. Translating it yields CASSFWRASYEQYF. Full variable domain (outside the CDR3, taken from reference TRBV11-2 and TRBJ2-7): EAGVAQSPRYKIIEKRQSVAFWCNPISGHATLYWYQQILGQGPKLLIQFQNNGVVDDSQLPKDRFSAERLKGVDSTLKIQPAKLEDSAVYLCASSFWRASYEQYFGPGTRLTVT.